Each of the 10 T cell receptor beta chains below was sequenced from the same sample in a study of cytomegalovirus exposure and HLA in healthy donors. Repertoires were generated with immunoSEQ multiplex PCR, while TCRdb's copy carries only in-frame clones and drops some. The data contain some 250,000 clones, 85% to 90% of them singletons. The sequenced material came from PBMCs. These TCRs come from a woman younger than 30 in good health and CMV-seronegative.

The rearrangement uses TRBV5-6 and TRBJ1-6; the D gene is possibly TRBD1 (6 bases). The germline V gene encodes CDR1 SGHDT and CDR2 YYEEEE. Trimming left V 1 base short and J 7 bases short, with 12 bases between. CDR3 length: 15 amino acids. CDR3 DNA: TGTGCCAGCAGCTTGCGGAGACAGGTCAATTCACCCCTCCACTTT. Translation gives CASSLRRQVNSPLHF.

The V call is TRBV6-5, the J call TRBJ1-1; TRBD1 is a possible D gene (5 bases). The V gene lost 6 bases and the J gene lost 1 base, with 9 bases spanning the gap. The germline V gene has CDR1 MNHEY and CDR2 SVGAGI. The CDR3 loop spans 13 amino acids. The CDR3 region has the DNA TGTGCCAGCAGCGCACAGGAGAACACTGAAGCTTTCTTT. Its translation: CASSAQENTEAFF.

This chain links TRBV6-6 with TRBJ2-7; 11 bases fit TRBD1. This CDR3 has 14 amino acids. Looked up from germline, CDR1 is MNHNY and CDR2 is SVGAGI (reference sequence). V dropped 8 bases and J dropped 3; count of bases not matched to a gene: 6. The CDR3 nucleotides read TGTGCCAGCTCCTGGACAGGGGGCGGCTACGAGCAGTACTTC. It is translated as CASSWTGGGYEQYF.

The chain recombines TRBV7-6 with TRBJ2-1, with D unresolved. This CDR3 spans 15 amino acids. V lost 1 base and J lost 2, with 9 bases in between. Germline CDR1 SGHVS, CDR2 FNYEAQ. CDR3 residues: CASSLVASTYNEQFF. The DNA for the CDR3 is TGTGCCAGCAGCTTAGTGGCCTCAACCTACAATGAGCAGTTCTTC.

V and J are TRBV28 and TRBJ1-1, with TRBD1 matching over 7 bases. Germline CDR1 MDHEN, CDR2 SYDVKM. Trimming at V came to 6 bases and at J to 0 bases, leaving 7 bases not matched to a gene. CDR3 length: 15 amino acids. In nucleotides, the CDR3 is TGTGCCAGCAGCTCCGACAGGGCCATGAACACTGAAGCTTTCTTT. Translated: CASSSDRAMNTEAFF.

The chain uses TRBV1 and TRBJ1-5; the D call in the table, TRBD1, was not verified against the DNA. TRBV1 is reported as a pseudogene. The CDR3 extends over 18 amino acids. The CDR3 spells CTSRFTARGPTCNQPQHF. Here the CDR3 DNA reads TGCACCAGCAGATTCACGGCGAGGGGGCCGACGTGCAATCAGCCCCAGCATTTT.

The chain has TRBV28 and TRBJ1-1; tentatively, D is TRBD1 (6 bases). Germline CDR1 and CDR2: MDHEN and SYDVKM. Trimming left V 6 bases short and J 6 bases short, with 14 bases between. The CDR3 extends over 13 amino acids. As DNA, the CDR3 is TGTGCCAGCAGCACTGGGGGGGCTCCTGAAGCTTTCTTT. It translates to CASSTGGAPEAFF. The entire variable domain, with the rest obtained from reference TRBV28 and TRBJ1-1, is as follows: DVKVTQSSRYLVKRTGEKVFLECVQDMDHENMFWYRQDPGLGLRLIYFSYDVKMKEKGDIPEGYSVSREKKERFSLILESASTNQTSMYLCASSTGGAPEAFFGQGTRLTVV.

The V and J genes are TRBV9 and TRBJ2-5; D remains ambiguous. This CDR3 spans 15 amino acids. V lost 1 base and J lost 1, with 11 bases in between. Germline CDR1 SGDLS, CDR2 YYNGEE. In DNA, the CDR3 is TGTGCCAGCAGCGTAACATCCTTAATCCAAGAGACCCAGTACTTC. Its translation: CASSVTSLIQETQYF.

The CDR3 is CASSLRTGYTGELFF. Here the CDR3 DNA reads TGTGCCAGCAGTCTACGGACAGGGTACACCGGGGAGCTGTTTTTT. The chain links TRBV27 to TRBJ2-2, with 8 bases lining up with TRBD1. This CDR3 region has 15 residues. Unmatched junction bases numbered 5, after V lost 5 bases and J lost 3 bases. The germline gives CDR1 MNHEY, CDR2 SMNVEV (reference sequence).

The J gene is TRBJ2-7, the V gene TRBV6-5, with a weak D call TRBD1 (5 bases). Trimming stripped 0 bases from V and 7 bases from J, with 10 bases between. CDR3 length equals 13 residues. Per germline, CDR1 MNHEY and CDR2 SVGAGI. Written as DNA, the CDR3 is TGTGCCAGCAGTTACTCCAGGGTGGGGGAGCAGTACTTC. Translated, it gives CASSYSRVGEQYF.